This T cell receptor (beta chain) was identified during a study of shared T cell receptors in the human thymus (dated by TCRdb to the early 2020s). A note on the overall study: The study examined how self-reactive, shared T-cell receptor alpha chains are generated in the human thymus.

Based on the germline V gene (reference sequence), the CDR1 and CDR2 sequences are MNHEY and SMNVEV. Including the terminal cysteine and phenylalanine, the CDR3 comprises 17 residues. The CDR3 DNA has 51 bases and is translated from base 1. V loses 5 bases at its end and J loses 0 bases; junction bases beyond the gene matches: 10. The method was the immunoSEQ multiplex PCR assay. What TCRdb holds here is the immuneACCESS table cut down to in-frame rearrangements. Part of the clones is not present; checked against another copy, under half of the missing clones reflect an unresolved V gene, and the others are unexplained. This sample is represented by some 400,000 clones; roughly 94% of them were singletons. The ten largest account for 0.015% to 0.025% of the sample. As regards this clone: Its recognized antigen is unknown. No quality values exist for individual bases; no much larger clone is one base distant.

Material for sequencing was thymocytes. The chain links TRBV27 with TRBJ1-5; 7 nucleotides in the junction match TRBD1. This clonotype originated in a human donor. The base sequence is TGTGCCAGCAGTACTCACAGGGGCCCCTTTAGCAATCAGCCCCAGCATTTT. This is translated as CASSTHRGPFSNQPQHF.